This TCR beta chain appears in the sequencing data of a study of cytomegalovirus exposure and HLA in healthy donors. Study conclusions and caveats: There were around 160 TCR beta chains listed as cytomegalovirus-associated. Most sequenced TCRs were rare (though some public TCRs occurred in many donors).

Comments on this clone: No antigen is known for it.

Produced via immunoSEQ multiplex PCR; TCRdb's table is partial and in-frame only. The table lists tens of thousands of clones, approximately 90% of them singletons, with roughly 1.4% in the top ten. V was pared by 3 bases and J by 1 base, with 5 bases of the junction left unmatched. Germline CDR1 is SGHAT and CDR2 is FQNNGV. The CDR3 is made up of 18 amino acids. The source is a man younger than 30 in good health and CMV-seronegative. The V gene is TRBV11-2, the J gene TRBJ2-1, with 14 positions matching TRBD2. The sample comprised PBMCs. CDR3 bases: TGTGCCAGCAGCTTCAGGACTAGCGGGAGGAGGTCCTACAATGAGCAGTTCTTC. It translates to CASSFRTSGRRSYNEQFF.